What follows is one T cell receptor (beta chain) and its context. Its antigen is still unknown. The sample belongs to a study of T cells in Graves' hyperthyroidism and ophthalmopathy. Study findings and constraints: Ophthalmopathy was distinguished from stable hyperthyroidism by 13 V-J signatures.

Amplified TCR beta CDR3 regions came from RNA transcripts. Using the HTBI primer set, a first-round RT-PCR was run on the TCR CDR3. TCRdb ran MiXCR on the multiplex PCR reads and lists one entry per CDR3 protein. The sample shows a few hundred thousand distinct CDR3 sequences, approximately 14% of them seen only once. This sample holds PBMCs from approximately 9 ml fresh peripheral blood. Germline values: CDR1 MNHNS, CDR2 SASEGT. V dropped 6 bases and J dropped 2; count of bases not matched to a gene: 5. This CDR3 contains 14 residues. The origin of this receptor is a woman between 40 and 55 years old with Graves' hyperthyroidism. The chain carries TRBV6-1 and TRBJ2-5; 8 positions match TRBD1. The sequencing sample was made of blood. The CDR3 loop reads CASRTTGGQETQYF. The CDR3 coding sequence is TGTGCCAGCAGGACCACAGGGGGTCAAGAGACCCAGTACTTC.